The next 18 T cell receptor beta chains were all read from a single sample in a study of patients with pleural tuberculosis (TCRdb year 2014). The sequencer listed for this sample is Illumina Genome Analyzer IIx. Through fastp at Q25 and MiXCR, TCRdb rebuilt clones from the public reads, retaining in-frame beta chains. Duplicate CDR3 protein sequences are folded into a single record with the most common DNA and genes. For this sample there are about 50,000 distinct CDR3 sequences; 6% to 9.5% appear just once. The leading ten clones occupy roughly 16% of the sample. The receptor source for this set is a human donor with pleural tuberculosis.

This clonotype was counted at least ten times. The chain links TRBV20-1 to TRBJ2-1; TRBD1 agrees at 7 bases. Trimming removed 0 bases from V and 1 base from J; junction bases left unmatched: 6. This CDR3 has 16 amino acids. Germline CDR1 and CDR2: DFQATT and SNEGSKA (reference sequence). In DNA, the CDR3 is TGCAGTGCTAGAGATCGAAGGGGGCTGTCCTACAATGAGCAGTTCTTC. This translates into CSARDRRGLSYNEQFF.

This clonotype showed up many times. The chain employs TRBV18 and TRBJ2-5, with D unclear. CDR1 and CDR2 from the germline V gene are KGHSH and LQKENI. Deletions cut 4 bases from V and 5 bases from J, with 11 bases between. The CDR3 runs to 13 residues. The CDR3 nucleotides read TGTGCCAGCTCACTGGTTCCTGTGGAGACCCAGTACTTC. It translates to CASSLVPVETQYF.

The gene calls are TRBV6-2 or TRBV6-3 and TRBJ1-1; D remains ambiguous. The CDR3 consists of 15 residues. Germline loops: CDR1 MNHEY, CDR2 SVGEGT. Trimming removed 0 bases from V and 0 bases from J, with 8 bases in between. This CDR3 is CASSYSGSLNTEAFF. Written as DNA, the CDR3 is TGTGCCAGCAGTTACTCTGGCAGCTTGAACACTGAAGCTTTCTTT.

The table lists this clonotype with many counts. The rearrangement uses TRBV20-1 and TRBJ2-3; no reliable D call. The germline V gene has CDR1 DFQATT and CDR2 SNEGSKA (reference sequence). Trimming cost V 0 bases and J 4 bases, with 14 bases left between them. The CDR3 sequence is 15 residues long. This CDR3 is CSARDWTPLADTQYF. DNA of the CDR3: TGCAGTGCTAGAGATTGGACCCCCCTGGCAGATACGCAGTATTTT.

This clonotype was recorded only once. In DNA, the CDR3 is TGTGCCAGCAGACCCAGGACAGGGGACTACGAGCAGCACGTC. It translates to CASRPRTGDYEQHV. This chain uses TRBV6-1 with TRBJ2-7; 9 nucleotides match TRBD1. The CDR3 contains 14 residues. The V gene's germline CDR1 is MNHNS and CDR2 SASEGT.

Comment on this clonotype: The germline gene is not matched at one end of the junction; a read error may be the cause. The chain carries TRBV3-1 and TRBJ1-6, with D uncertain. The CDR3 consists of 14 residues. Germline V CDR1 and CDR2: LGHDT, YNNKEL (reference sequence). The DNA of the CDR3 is TGTGCCAACAGCCCGACGGGAGATGGTTCACCCCTCCACTTT. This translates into CANSPTGDGSPLHF.

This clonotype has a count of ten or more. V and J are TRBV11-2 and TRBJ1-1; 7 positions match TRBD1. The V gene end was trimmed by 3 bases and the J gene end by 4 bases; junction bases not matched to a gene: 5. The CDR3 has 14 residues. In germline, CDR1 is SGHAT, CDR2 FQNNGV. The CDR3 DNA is TGTGCCAGCAGCTTCCAGGGGGGAGGCACTGAAGCTTTCTTT. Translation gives CASSFQGGGTEAFF.

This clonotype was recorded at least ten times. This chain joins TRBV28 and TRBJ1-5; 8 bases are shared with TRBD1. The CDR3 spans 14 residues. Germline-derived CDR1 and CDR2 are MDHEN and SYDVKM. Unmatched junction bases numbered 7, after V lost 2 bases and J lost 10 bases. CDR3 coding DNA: TGTGCCAGCAGTTTACAGGGGGCGATTCTTCCCCAGCATTTT. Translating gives CASSLQGAILPQHF. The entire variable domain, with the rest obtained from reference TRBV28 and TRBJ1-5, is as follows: DVKVTQSSRYLVKRTGEKVFLECVQDMDHENMFWYRQDPGLGLRLIYFSYDVKMKEKGDIPEGYSVSREKKERFSLILESASTNQTSMYLCASSLQGAILPQHFGDGTRLSIL.

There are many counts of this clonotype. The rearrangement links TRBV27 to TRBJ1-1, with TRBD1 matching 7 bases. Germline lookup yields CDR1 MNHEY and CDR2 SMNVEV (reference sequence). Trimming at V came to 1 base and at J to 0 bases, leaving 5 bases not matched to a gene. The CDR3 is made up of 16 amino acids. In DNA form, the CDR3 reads TGTGCCAGCAGTTTATTTTCCGGGACAGTGAACACTGAAGCTTTCTTT. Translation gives CASSLFSGTVNTEAFF.

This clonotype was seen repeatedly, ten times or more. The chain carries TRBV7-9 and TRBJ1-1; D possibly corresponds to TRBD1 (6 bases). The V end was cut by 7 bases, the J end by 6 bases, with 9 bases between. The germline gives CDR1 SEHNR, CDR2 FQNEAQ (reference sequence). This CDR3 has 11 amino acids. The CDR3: CASNREAEAFF. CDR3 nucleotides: TGTGCCAGCAACAGGGAAGCTGAAGCTTTCTTT.

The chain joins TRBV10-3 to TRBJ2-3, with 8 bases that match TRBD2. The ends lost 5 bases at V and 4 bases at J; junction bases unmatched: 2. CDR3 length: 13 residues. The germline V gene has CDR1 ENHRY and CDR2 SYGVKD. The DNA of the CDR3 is TGTGCCATCAGTAGCGGGAGTCCAGATACGCAGTATTTT. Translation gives CAISSGSPDTQYF.

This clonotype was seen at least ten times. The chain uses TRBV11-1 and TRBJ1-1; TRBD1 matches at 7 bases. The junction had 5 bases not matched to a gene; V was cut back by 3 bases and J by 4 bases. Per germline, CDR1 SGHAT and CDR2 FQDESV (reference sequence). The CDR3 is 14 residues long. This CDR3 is CASSFKGARTEAFF. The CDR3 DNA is TGTGCCAGCAGCTTTAAGGGGGCGCGCACTGAAGCTTTCTTT. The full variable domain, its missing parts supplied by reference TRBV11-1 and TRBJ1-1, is EAEVAQSPRYKITEKSQAVAFWCDPISGHATLYWYRQILGQGPELLVQFQDESVVDDSQLPKDRFSAERLKGVDSTLKIQPAELGDSAMYLCASSFKGARTEAFFGQGTRLTVV.

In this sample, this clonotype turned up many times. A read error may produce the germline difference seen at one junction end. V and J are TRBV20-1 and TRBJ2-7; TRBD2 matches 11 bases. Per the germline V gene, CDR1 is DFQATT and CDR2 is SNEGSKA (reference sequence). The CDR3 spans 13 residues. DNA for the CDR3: TGCAGTGCTAGAGACCATAGTCAGGGACTAGCGGTCTTC. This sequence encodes CSARDHSQGLAVF.

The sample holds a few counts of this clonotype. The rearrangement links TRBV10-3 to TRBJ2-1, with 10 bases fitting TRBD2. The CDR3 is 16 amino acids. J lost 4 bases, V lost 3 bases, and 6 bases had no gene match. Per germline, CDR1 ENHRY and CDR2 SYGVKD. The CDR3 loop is CAISDPGLATYNEQFF. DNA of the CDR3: TGTGCCATCAGTGACCCGGGACTAGCGACTTACAATGAGCAGTTCTTC.

The CDR3 DNA reads as TGTGCCAGTAGTATAGCCCCCCCTTACAATGAGCAGTTCTTC. Encoded protein: CASSIAPPYNEQFF. This rearrangement joins TRBV19 to TRBJ2-1; D unresolved. Trimming cost V 1 base and J 4 bases, with 8 bases left between them. The CDR3 runs to 14 residues. The germline CDR1 and CDR2 sequences are LNHDA and SQIVND (reference sequence).

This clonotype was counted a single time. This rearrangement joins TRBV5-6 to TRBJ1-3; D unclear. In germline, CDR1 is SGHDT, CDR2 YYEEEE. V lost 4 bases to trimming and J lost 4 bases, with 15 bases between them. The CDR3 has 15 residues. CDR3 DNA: TGTGCCAGCAGCCAGGACCCATACGGGGGAAACACCATATATTTT. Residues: CASSQDPYGGNTIYF.

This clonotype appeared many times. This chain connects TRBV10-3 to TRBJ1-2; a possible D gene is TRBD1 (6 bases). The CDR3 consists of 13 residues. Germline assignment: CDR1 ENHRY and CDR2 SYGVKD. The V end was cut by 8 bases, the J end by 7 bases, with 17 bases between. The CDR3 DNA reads TGTGCCATCTTCGTAACAGGGCGGCGTGGCTACACCTTC. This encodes CAIFVTGRRGYTF.

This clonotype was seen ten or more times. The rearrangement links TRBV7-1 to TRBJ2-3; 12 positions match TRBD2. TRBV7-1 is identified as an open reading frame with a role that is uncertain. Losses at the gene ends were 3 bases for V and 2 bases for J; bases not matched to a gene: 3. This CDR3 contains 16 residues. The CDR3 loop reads CASSSGLAGYTDTQYF. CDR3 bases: TGTGCCAGCAGCTCCGGACTAGCGGGATACACAGATACGCAGTATTTT.